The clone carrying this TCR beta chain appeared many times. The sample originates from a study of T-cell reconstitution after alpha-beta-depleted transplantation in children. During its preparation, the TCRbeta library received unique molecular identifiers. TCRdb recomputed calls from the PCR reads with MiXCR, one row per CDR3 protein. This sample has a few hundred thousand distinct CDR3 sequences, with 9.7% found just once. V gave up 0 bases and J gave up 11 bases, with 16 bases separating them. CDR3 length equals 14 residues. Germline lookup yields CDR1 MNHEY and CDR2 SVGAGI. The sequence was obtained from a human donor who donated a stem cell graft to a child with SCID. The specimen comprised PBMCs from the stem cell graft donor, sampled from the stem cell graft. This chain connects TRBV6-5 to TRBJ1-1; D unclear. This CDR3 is CASSYSNTRSVAFF. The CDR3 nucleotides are TGTGCCAGCAGTTACTCGAATACCCGGAGTGTGGCTTTCTTT.